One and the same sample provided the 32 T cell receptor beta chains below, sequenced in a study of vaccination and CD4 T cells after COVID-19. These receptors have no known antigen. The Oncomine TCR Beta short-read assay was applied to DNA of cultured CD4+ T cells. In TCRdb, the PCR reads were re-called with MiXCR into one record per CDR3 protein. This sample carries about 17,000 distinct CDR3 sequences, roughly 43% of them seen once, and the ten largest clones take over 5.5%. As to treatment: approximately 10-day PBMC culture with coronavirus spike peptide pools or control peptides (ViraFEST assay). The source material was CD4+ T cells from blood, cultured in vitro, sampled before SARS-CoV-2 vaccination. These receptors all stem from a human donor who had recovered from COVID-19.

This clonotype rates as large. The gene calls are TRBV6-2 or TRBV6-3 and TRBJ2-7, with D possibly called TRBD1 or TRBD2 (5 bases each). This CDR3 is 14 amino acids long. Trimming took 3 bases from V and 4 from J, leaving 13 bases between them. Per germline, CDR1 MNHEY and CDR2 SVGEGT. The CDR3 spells CASSYYGTEYEQYF. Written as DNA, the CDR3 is TGTGCCAGCAGTTATTACGGGACCGAATACGAGCAGTACTTC.

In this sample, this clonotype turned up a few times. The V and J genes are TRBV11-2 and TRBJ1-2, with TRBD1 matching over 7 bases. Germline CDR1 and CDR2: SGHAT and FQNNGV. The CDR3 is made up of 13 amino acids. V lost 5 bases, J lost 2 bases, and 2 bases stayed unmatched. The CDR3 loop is CASSNRGNYGYTF. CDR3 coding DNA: TGTGCCAGCAGCAACAGGGGAAACTATGGCTACACCTTC.

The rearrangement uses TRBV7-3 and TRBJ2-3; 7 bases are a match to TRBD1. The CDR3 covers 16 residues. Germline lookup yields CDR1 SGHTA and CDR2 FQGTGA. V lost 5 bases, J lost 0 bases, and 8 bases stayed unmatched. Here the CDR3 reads CASSRLGTVSTDTQYF. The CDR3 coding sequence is TGTGCCAGCAGCCGACTCGGGACAGTTAGCACAGATACGCAGTATTTT.

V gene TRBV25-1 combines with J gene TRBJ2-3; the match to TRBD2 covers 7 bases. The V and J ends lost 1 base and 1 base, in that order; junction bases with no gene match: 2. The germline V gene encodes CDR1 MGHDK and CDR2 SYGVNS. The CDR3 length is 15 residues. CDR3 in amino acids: CASSESGRGTDTQYF. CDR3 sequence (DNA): TGTGCCAGCAGTGAATCGGGGAGGGGCACAGATACGCAGTATTTT.

The CDR3 protein is CASRAGSNGYTF. DNA of the CDR3: TGTGCCAGCAGAGCCGGGAGTAATGGCTACACCTTC. This chain joins TRBV6-1 and TRBJ1-2; D ambiguous. From germline, CDR1 is MNHNS and CDR2 SASEGT. CDR3 size: 12 residues. V gave up 6 bases and J gave up 6 bases, with 11 bases separating them.

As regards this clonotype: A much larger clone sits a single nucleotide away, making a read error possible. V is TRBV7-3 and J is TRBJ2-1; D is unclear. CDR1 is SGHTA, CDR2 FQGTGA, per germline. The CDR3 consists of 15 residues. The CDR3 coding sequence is TGTGCCAACAGCTTAGGCCCAGGCTCCTACAATGAGCAGTTCTTC. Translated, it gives CANSLGPGSYNEQFF.

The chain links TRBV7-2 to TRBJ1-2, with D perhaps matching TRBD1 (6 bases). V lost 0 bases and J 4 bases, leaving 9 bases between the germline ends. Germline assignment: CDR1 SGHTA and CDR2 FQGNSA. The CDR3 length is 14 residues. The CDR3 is CASSLARGAYGYTF. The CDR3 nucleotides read TGTGCCAGCAGCTTAGCCCGGGGGGCCTATGGCTACACCTTC. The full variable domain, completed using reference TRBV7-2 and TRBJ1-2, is GAGVSQSPSNKVTEKGKDVELRCDPISGHTALYWYRQSLGQGLEFLIYFQGNSAPDKSGLPSDRFSAERTGGSVSTLTIQRTQQEDSAVYLCASSLARGAYGYTFGSGTRLTVV.

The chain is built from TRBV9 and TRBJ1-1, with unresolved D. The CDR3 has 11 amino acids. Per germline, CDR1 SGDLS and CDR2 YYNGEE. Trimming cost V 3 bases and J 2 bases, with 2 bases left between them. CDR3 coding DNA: TGTGCCAGCAGCGATAACACTGAAGCTTTCTTT. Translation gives CASSDNTEAFF.

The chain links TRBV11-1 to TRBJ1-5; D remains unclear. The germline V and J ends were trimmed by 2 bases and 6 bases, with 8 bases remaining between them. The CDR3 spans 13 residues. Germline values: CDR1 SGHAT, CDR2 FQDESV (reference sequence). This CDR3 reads CASSLRVGQPQHF. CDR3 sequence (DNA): TGTGCCAGCAGCTTACGGGTTGGTCAGCCCCAGCATTTT.

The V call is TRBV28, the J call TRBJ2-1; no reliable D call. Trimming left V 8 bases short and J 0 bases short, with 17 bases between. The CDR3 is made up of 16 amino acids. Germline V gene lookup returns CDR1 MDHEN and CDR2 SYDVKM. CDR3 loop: CASAHAPASSYNEQFF. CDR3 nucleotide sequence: TGTGCCAGCGCCCATGCCCCAGCGAGCTCCTACAATGAGCAGTTCTTC.

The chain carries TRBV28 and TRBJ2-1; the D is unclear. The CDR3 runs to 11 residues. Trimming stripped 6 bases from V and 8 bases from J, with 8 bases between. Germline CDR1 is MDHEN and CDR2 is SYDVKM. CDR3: CASSSTYEQFF. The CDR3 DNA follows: TGTGCCAGCAGCTCGACTTATGAGCAGTTCTTC.

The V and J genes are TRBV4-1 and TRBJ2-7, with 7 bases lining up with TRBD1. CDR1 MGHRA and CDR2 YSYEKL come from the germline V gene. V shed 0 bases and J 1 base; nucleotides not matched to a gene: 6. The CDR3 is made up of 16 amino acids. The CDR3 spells CASSQDWPGGSYEQYF. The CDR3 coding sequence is TGCGCCAGCAGCCAAGATTGGCCAGGGGGATCCTACGAGCAGTACTTC.

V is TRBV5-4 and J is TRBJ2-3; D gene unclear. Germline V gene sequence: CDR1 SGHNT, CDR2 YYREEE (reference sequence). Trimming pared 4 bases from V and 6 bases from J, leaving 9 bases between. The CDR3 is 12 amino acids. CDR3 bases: TGTGCCAGCAGCCGCCTCGCCGATACGCAGTATTTT. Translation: CASSRLADTQYF.

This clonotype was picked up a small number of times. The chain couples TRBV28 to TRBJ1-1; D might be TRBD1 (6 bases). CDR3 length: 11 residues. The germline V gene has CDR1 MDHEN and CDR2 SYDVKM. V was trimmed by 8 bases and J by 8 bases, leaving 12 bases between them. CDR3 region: CASRGRPEAFF. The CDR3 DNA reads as TGTGCCAGCCGGGGGCGGCCCGAAGCTTTCTTT. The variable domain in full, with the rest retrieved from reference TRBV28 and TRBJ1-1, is DVKVTQSSRYLVKRTGEKVFLECVQDMDHENMFWYRQDPGLGLRLIYFSYDVKMKEKGDIPEGYSVSREKKERFSLILESASTNQTSMYLCASRGRPEAFFGQGTRLTVV.

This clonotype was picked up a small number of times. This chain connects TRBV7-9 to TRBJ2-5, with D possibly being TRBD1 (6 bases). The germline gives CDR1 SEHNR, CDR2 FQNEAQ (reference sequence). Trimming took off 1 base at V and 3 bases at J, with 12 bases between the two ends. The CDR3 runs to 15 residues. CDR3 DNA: TGTGCCAGCAGCTTAGGGGGCCCAGGGGAAGAGACCCAGTACTTC. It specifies CASSLGGPGEETQYF.

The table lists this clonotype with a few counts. In DNA, the CDR3 is TGTGCCAGCAGTTACAGGGGGCTGAGCACCGGGGAGCTGTTTTTT. Protein: CASSYRGLSTGELFF. The chain recombines TRBV6-2 or TRBV6-3 with TRBJ2-2; 7 nucleotides match TRBD1. CDR3 length equals 15 residues. V trimming: 2 bases; J trimming: 4 bases; junction bases outside the gene matches: 4. The V gene's germline CDR1 is MNHEY and CDR2 SVGEGT.

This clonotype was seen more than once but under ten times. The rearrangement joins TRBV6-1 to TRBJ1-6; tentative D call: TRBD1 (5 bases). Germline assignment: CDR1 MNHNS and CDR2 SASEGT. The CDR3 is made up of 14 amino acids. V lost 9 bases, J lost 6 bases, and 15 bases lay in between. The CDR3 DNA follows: TGTGCCAGTACAGGAAACGAGGTTAATTCACCCCTCCACTTT. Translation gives CASTGNEVNSPLHF.

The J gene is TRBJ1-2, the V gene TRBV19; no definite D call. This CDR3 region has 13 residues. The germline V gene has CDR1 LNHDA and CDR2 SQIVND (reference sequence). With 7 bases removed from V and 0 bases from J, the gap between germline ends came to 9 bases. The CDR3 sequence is CASMSGANYGYTF. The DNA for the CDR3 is TGTGCCAGTATGTCAGGAGCTAACTATGGCTACACCTTC. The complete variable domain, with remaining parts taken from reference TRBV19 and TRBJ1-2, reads DGGITQSPKYLFRKEGQNVTLSCEQNLNHDAMYWYRQDPGQGLRLIYYSQIVNDFQKGDIAEGYSVSREKKESFPLTVTSAQKNPTAFYLCASMSGANYGYTFGSGTRLTVV.

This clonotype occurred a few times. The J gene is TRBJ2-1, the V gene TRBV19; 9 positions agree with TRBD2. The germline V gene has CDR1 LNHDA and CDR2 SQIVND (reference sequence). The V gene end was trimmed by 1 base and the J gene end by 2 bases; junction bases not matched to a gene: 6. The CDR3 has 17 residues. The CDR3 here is CASSIGLAGMPYNEQFF. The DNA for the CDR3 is TGTGCCAGTAGTATAGGCCTAGCGGGGATGCCCTACAATGAGCAGTTCTTC.

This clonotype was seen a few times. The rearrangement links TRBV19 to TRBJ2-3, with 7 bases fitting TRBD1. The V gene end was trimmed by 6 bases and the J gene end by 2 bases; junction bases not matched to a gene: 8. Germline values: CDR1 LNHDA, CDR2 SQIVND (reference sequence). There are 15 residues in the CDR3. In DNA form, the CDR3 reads TGTGCCAGTAGCCTAAGACAGGGATCCACAGATACGCAGTATTTT. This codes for CASSLRQGSTDTQYF.

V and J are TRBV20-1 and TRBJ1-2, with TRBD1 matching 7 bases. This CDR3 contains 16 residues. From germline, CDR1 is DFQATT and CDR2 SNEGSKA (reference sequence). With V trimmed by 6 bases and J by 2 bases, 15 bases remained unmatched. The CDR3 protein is CSAISMMKGANYGYTF. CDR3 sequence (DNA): TGCAGTGCCATAAGTATGATGAAGGGGGCGAACTATGGCTACACCTTC.

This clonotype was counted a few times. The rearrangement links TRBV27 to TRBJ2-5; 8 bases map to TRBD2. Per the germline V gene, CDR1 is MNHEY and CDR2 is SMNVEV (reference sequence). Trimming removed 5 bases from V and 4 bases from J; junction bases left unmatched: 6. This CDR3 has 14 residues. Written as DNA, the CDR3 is TGTGCCAGCAGTGCCCGGACTAGCCCAGAGACCCAGTACTTC. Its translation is CASSARTSPETQYF.

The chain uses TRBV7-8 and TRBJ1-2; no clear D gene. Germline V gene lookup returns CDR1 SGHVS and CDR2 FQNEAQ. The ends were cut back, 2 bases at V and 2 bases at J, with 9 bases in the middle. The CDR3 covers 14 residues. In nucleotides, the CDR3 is TGTGCCAGCAGCTTACGCGGTTTCAACTATGGCTACACCTTC. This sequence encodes CASSLRGFNYGYTF.

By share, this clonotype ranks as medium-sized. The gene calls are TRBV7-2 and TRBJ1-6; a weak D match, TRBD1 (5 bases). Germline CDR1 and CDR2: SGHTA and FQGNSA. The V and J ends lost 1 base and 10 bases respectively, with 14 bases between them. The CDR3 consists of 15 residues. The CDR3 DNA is TGTGCCAGCAGCTTAGTGGGGCCTCCTAACTCACCCCTCCACTTT. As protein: CASSLVGPPNSPLHF.

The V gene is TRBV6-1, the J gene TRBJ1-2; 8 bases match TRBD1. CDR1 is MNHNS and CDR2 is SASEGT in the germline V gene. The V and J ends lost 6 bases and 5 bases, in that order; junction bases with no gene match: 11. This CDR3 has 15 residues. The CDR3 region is CASRPAAGGGYGYTF. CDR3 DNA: TGTGCCAGCAGGCCGGCGGCAGGGGGCGGGTATGGCTACACCTTC.

CDR3 loop: CASSRPPGTDPHNEQFF. The CDR3, as DNA: TGTGCCAGCAGCCGACCACCCGGGACAGACCCCCACAATGAGCAGTTCTTC. The chain combines TRBV6-2 or TRBV6-3 with TRBJ2-1, with TRBD1 matching over 7 bases. Germline trimming cut 6 bases from V and 5 bases from J; bases unmatched to any gene: 16. Germline V gives CDR1 MNHEY, CDR2 SVGEGT. The CDR3 is made up of 17 amino acids.

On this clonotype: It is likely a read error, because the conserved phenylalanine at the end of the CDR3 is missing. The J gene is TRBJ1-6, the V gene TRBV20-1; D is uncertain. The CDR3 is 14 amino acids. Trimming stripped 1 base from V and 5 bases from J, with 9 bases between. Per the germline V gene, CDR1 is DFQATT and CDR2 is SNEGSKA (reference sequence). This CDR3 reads CSARVPGDNSPLHL. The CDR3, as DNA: TGCAGTGCTAGAGTGCCGGGAGATAATTCACCCCTCCACCTT.

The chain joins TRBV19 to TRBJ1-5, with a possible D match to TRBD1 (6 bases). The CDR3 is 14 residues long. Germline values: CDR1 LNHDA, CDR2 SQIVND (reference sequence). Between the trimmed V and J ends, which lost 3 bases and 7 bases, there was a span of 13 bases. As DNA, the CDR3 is TGTGCCAGTAGTATTCGACAGGAGGGGCAGCCCCAGCATTTT. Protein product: CASSIRQEGQPQHF.

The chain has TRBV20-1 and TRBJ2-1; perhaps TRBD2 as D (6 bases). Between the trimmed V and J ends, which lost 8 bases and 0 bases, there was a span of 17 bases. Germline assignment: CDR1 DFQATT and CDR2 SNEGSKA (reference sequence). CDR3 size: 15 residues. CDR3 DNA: TGCAGTCCCCTATCTATGGGGGGCTCCTACAATGAGCAGTTCTTC. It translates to CSPLSMGGSYNEQFF.

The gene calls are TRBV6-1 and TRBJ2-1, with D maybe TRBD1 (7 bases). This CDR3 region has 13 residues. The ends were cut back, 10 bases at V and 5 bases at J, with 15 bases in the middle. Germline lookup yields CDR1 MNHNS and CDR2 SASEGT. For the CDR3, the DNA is TGTGCCACCGCCAGGGGGGATAACAATGAGCAGTTCTTC. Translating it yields CATARGDNNEQFF.

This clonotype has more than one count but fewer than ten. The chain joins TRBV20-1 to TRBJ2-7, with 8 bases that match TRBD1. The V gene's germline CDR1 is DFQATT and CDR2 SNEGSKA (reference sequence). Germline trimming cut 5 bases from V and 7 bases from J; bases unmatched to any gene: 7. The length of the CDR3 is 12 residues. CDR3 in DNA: TGCAGTGCTCCTGGACAGGGCTGGGAGCAGTACTTC. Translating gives CSAPGQGWEQYF.

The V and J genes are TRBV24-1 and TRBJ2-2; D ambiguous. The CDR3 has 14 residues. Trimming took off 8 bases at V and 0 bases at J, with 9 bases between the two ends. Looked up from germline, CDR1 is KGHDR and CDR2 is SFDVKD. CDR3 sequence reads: CATNGSTNTGELFF. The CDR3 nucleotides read TGTGCCACCAATGGCAGTACGAACACCGGGGAGCTGTTTTTT.